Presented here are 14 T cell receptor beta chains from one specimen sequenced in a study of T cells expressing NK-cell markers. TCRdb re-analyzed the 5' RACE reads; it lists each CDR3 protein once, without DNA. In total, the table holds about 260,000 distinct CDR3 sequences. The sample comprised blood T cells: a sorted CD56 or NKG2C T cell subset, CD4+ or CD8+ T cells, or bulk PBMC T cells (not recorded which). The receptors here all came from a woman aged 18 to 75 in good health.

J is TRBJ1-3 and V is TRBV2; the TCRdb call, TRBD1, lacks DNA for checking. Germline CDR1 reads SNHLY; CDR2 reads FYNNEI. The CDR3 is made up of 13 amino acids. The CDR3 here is CAKSSGAGNTIYF.

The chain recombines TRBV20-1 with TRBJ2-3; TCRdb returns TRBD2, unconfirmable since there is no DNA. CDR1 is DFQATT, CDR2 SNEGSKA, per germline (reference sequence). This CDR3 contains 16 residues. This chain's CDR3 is CSVRTSGLPSTDTQYF.

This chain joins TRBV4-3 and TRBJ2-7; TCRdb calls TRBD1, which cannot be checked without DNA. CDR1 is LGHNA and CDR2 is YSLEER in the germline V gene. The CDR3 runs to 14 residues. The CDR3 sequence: CASSQSQGSYEQYF.

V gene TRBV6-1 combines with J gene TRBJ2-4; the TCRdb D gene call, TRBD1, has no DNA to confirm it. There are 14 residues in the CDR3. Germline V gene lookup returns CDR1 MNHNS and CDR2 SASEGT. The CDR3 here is CASRTGATKNIQYF.

The CDR3 protein is CASSLGSMGQGKETQYF. This rearrangement joins TRBV12-3 or TRBV12-4 to TRBJ2-5; the D call of TRBD1 rests on TCRdb alone, since no DNA is present to check it. The CDR3 sequence is 17 residues long.

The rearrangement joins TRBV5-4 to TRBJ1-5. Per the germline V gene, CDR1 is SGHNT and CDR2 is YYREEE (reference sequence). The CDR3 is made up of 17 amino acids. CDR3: CASSLVLVTLGNQPQHF.

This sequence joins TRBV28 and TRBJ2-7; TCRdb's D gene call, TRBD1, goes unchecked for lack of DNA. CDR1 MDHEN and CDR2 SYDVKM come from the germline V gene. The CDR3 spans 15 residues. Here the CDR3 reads CASTMMGGAAREQYF.

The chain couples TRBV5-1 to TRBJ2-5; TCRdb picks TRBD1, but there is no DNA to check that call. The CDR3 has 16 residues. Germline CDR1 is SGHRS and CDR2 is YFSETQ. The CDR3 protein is CASSPRVTGSRETQYF.

CDR3 sequence: CASGNRKVRKNEAFF. The J gene is TRBJ1-1, the V gene TRBV12-3 or TRBV12-4. This CDR3 spans 15 amino acids.

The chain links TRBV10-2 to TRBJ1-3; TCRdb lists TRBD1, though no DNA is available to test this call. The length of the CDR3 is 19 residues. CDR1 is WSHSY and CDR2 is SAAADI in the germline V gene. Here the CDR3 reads CASSEAGTGRKGSGNTIYF.

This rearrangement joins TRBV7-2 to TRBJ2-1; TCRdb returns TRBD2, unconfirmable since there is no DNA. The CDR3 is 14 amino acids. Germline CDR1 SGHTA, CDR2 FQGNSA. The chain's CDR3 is CASSLEAGYNEQFF.

The chain's CDR3 is CASSLQTSEQFF. V usage is TRBV5-1 and J usage is TRBJ2-1. The germline gives CDR1 SGHRS, CDR2 YFSETQ. The CDR3 is 12 amino acids.

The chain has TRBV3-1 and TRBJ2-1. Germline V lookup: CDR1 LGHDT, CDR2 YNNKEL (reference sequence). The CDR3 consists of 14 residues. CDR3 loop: CASSQEPSYNEQFF.

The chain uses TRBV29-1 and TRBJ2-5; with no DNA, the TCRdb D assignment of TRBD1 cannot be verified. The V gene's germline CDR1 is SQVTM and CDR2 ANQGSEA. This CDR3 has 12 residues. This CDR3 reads CSVKGPGGTQYF.